Below are 8 T cell receptor beta chains sequenced from a single sample in a study of blood T cell repertoires in COVID-19. The table came from immunoSEQ multiplex PCR; TCRdb's copy has only in-frame clones and leaves some out. In the table there are over 200,000 clones, more than 70% of which are singletons. The sequenced sample was peripheral blood. The origin of the receptors is a woman aged 40-49 years who had recovered from COVID-19.

The chain is built from TRBV19 and TRBJ1-2; 7 bases match TRBD1. CDR1 is LNHDA and CDR2 is SQIVND in the germline V gene (reference sequence). This CDR3 spans 17 amino acids. Trimming at V came to 5 bases and at J to 0 bases, leaving 12 bases not matched to a gene. The CDR3 loop is CASSSYYQDRPNYGYTF. The CDR3 DNA reads as TGTGCCAGTAGTTCCTATTACCAGGACAGGCCTAACTATGGCTACACCTTC. The whole variable domain, remainder taken from reference TRBV19 and TRBJ1-2, is DGGITQSPKYLFRKEGQNVTLSCEQNLNHDAMYWYRQDPGQGLRLIYYSQIVNDFQKGDIAEGYSVSREKKESFPLTVTSAQKNPTAFYLCASSSYYQDRPNYGYTFGSGTRLTVV.

This sequence joins TRBV2 and TRBJ1-4; no reliable D call. The CDR3 is made up of 13 amino acids. V lost 4 bases and J lost 0, with 3 bases in between. Germline CDR1 reads SNHLY; CDR2 reads FYNNEI. CDR3 sequence (DNA): TGTGCCAGCAGTGTCACAACTAATGAAAAACTGTTTTTT. Translating gives CASSVTTNEKLFF.

V and J are TRBV4-3 and TRBJ1-1, with a possible D match to TRBD1 (5 bases). Trimming stripped 7 bases from V and 8 bases from J, with 23 bases between. CDR3 length equals 15 residues. The germline CDR1 and CDR2 sequences are LGHNA and YSLEER. The DNA for the CDR3 is TGCGCCAGCACCTCGAACGGGGGGAGACCCTCCGAAGCTTTCTTT. Residues: CASTSNGGRPSEAFF.

The gene calls are TRBV6-1 and TRBJ1-1, with D perhaps TRBD1 (5 bases). V shed 4 bases and J shed 1 base, with 16 bases lying between them. There are 16 residues in the CDR3. The V gene's germline CDR1 is MNHNS and CDR2 SASEGT. CDR3 protein: CASSVPRGTGNTEAFF. The CDR3 region has the DNA TGTGCCAGCAGTGTCCCCCGGGGGACGGGGAACACTGAAGCTTTCTTT.

This chain uses TRBV2 with TRBJ2-1, with 11 bases fitting TRBD2. Germline values: CDR1 SNHLY, CDR2 FYNNEI. This CDR3 spans 15 amino acids. V dropped 5 bases and J dropped 4; count of bases not matched to a gene: 4. The CDR3 region is CASSWTSGPYNEQFF. CDR3 nucleotides: TGTGCCAGCAGTTGGACTAGCGGGCCTTACAATGAGCAGTTCTTC.

This clone appeared a single time. This chain uses TRBV25-1 with TRBJ1-2, with D perhaps TRBD1 (6 bases). CDR3 length: 14 amino acids. Germline-derived CDR1 and CDR2 are MGHDK and SYGVNS. Trimming stripped 3 bases from V and 9 bases from J, with 17 bases between. The CDR3 reads CASSDPRGGASYTF. The DNA for the CDR3 is TGTGCCAGCAGTGACCCCCGGGGGGGGGCGAGCTACACCTTC.

This sequence joins TRBV9 and TRBJ1-2, with 9 bases aligning to TRBD1. V lost 3 bases to trimming and J lost 8 bases; unmatched junction nucleotides: 14. Germline-derived CDR1 and CDR2 are SGDLS and YYNGEE. This CDR3 has 16 amino acids. The CDR3 bases are TGTGCCAGCAGCGCCCGTCCCGGGACAGGGCTGGGGGGCTACACCTTC. This sequence encodes CASSARPGTGLGGYTF.

V gene TRBV10-3 combines with J gene TRBJ1-6, with a weak D call TRBD1 (6 bases). The CDR3 runs to 16 residues. V was cut by 7 bases and J by 0 bases, with 13 bases left in between. Per the germline V gene, CDR1 is ENHRY and CDR2 is SYGVKD. Here the CDR3 DNA reads TGTGCCATCACCTCAGGGGCCCGCTCCTATAATTCACCCCTCCACTTT. It yields the protein CAITSGARSYNSPLHF.